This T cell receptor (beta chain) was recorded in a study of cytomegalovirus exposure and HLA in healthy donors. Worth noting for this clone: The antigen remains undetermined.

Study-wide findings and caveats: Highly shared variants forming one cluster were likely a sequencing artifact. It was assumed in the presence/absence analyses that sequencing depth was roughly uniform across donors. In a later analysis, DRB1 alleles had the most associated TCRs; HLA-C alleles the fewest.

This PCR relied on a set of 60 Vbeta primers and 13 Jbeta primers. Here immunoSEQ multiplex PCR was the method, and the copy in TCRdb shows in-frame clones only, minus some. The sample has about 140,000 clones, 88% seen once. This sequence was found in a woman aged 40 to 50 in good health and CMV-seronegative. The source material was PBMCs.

CDR3 protein: CASSLGGQGNQPQHF. In DNA form, the CDR3 reads TGTGCCAGCAGCTTGGGTGGACAGGGCAATCAGCCCCAGCATTTT. This sequence joins TRBV5-4 and TRBJ1-5; 7 nucleotides align to TRBD1. This CDR3 contains 15 residues. Trimming took 0 bases from V and 2 from J; bases not matched to a gene: 2. Germline CDR1 reads SGHNT; CDR2 reads YYREEE (reference sequence).